One and the same sample provided the 12 T cell receptor beta chains below, sequenced in a study of vaccination and CD4 T cells after COVID-19. Cultured CD4+ T cell DNA underwent sequencing with the Oncomine TCR Beta short-read assay. TCRdb itself ran the PCR reads through MiXCR, one entry per CDR3 protein. The sample records about 23,000 distinct CDR3 sequences, 45% to 65% being singletons. These receptors have no identified antigens. Treatment defined: roughly 10-day PBMC culture with coronavirus spike peptide pools or control peptides (ViraFEST assay). The sample comprised CD4+ T cells from blood, cultured in vitro. Source of these receptors: a human donor who had recovered from COVID-19.

The chain links TRBV7-2 to TRBJ2-7; D call uncertain. Germline CDR1 reads SGHTA; CDR2 reads FQGNSA. The germline V and J ends were trimmed by 2 bases and 3 bases, with 8 bases remaining between them. This CDR3 spans 13 amino acids. CDR3 DNA sequence: TGTGCCAGCAGCTTATCTGAGAGCTACGAGCAGTACTTC. Translating gives CASSLSESYEQYF. The whole variable domain, remainder taken from reference TRBV7-2 and TRBJ2-7, is GAGVSQSPSNKVTEKGKDVELRCDPISGHTALYWYRQSLGQGLEFLIYFQGNSAPDKSGLPSDRFSAERTGGSVSTLTIQRTQQEDSAVYLCASSLSESYEQYFGPGTRLTVT.

The chain combines TRBV28 with TRBJ1-2, with D maybe TRBD1 (6 bases). With 2 bases removed from V and 8 bases from J, the gap between germline ends came to 21 bases. This CDR3 is built from 16 residues. Germline values: CDR1 MDHEN, CDR2 SYDVKM. DNA of the CDR3: TGTGCCAGCAGTTTACCCCGGACGCAGGGGATCGGCGGCTACACCTTC. Translated, it gives CASSLPRTQGIGGYTF.

The chain is built from TRBV6-1 and TRBJ1-5; no firm D call. V lost 4 bases to trimming and J lost 5 bases, with 9 bases between them. The CDR3 runs to 13 residues. Germline assignment: CDR1 MNHNS and CDR2 SASEGT. The CDR3, as DNA: TGTGCCAGCAGTGCAGGAGGTTATCAGCCCCAGCATTTT. Protein: CASSAGGYQPQHF.

The chain joins TRBV6-1 to TRBJ2-7; unclear D gene. Germline V gene data show CDR1 as MNHNS and CDR2 as SASEGT. This CDR3 has 14 amino acids. Trimming pared 7 bases from V and 2 bases from J, leaving 15 bases between. CDR3 protein: CASKTSIGTYEQYF. The CDR3 DNA reads as TGTGCCAGCAAAACGAGCATCGGAACCTACGAGCAGTACTTC.

CDR3 bases: TGTGCCAGCAGTCGCCGGGACGAAGGCTACACCTTC. Encoded protein: CASSRRDEGYTF. V is TRBV6-2 or TRBV6-3 and J is TRBJ1-2; a weak D match, TRBD1 (5 bases). This CDR3 region has 12 residues. V lost 5 bases to trimming and J lost 8 bases, with 12 bases between them. Germline V gene lookup returns CDR1 MNHEY and CDR2 SVGEGT.

In DNA, the CDR3 is TGTGCCAGCAACACTAATGAGGGAAAACTGTTTTTT. Translated, it gives CASNTNEGKLFF. The chain joins TRBV2 to TRBJ1-4; D call uncertain. Germline V lookup: CDR1 SNHLY, CDR2 FYNNEI. The CDR3 extends over 12 amino acids. Trimming cost V 7 bases and J 10 bases, with 13 bases left between them. Supplemented by reference TRBV2 and TRBJ1-4, the full variable domain reads EPEVTQTPSHQVTQMGQEVILRCVPISNHLYFYWYRQILGQKVEFLVSFYNNEISEKSEIFDDQFSVERPDGSNFTLKIRSTKLEDSAMYFCASNTNEGKLFFGSGTQLSVL.

This clonotype was detected a few times. This rearrangement joins TRBV7-9 to TRBJ1-2; 8 bases agree with TRBD1. The CDR3 is made up of 15 amino acids. The germline gives CDR1 SEHNR, CDR2 FQNEAQ (reference sequence). Unmatched junction bases numbered 6, after V lost 6 bases and J lost 0 bases. The CDR3 coding sequence is TGTGCCAGCAGACCCGACAGGGGCTCTAACTATGGCTACACCTTC. Amino acids: CASRPDRGSNYGYTF. The full variable domain, in which reference TRBV7-9 and TRBJ1-2 provide the parts outside the CDR3, is DTGVSQNPRHKITKRGQNVTFRCDPISEHNRLYWYRQTLGQGPEFLTYFQNEAQLEKSRLLSDRFSAERPKGSFSTLEIQRTEQGDSAMYLCASRPDRGSNYGYTFGSGTRLTVV.

The table lists this clonotype with a few counts. The chain recombines TRBV19 with TRBJ1-2, with TRBD1 matching over 7 bases. CDR1 LNHDA and CDR2 SQIVND come from the germline V gene (reference sequence). This CDR3 contains 15 residues. With 5 bases clipped from V and 2 bases from J, the junction kept 8 bases outside the gene matches. CDR3 residues: CASSLPGGSNYGYTF. The CDR3 DNA reads TGTGCCAGTAGTCTACCAGGGGGATCAAACTATGGCTACACCTTC. Full variable domain (outside the CDR3, taken from reference TRBV19 and TRBJ1-2): DGGITQSPKYLFRKEGQNVTLSCEQNLNHDAMYWYRQDPGQGLRLIYYSQIVNDFQKGDIAEGYSVSREKKESFPLTVTSAQKNPTAFYLCASSLPGGSNYGYTFGSGTRLTVV.

The V gene is TRBV25-1, the J gene TRBJ2-7; tentative D call: TRBD1 (5 bases). Germline loops: CDR1 MGHDK, CDR2 SYGVNS. This CDR3 has 15 amino acids. The V and J ends lost 6 bases and 0 bases respectively, with 15 bases between them. The chain's CDR3 is CASRETGVRSYEQYF. The CDR3, as DNA: TGTGCCAGCAGGGAAACAGGCGTCCGCTCCTACGAGCAGTACTTC.

This clonotype was seen only a few times. V is TRBV20-1 and J is TRBJ1-4, with D unclear. Germline CDR1 DFQATT, CDR2 SNEGSKA (reference sequence). Trimming stripped 0 bases from V and 8 bases from J, with 16 bases between. The CDR3 is 15 amino acids. Here the CDR3 DNA reads TGCAGTGCTAGAGATCTAGTCGGGGATAGGGAAAAACTGTTTTTT. Translating it yields CSARDLVGDREKLFF.

This clonotype has only a few counts. The chain uses TRBV11-3 and TRBJ1-1, with D possibly matching TRBD1 (6 bases). The germline V and J ends were trimmed by 0 bases and 4 bases, with 12 bases remaining between them. Germline V gene sequence: CDR1 SGHNT, CDR2 YENEEA. There are 15 residues in the CDR3. The chain's CDR3 is CASSLEKGGITEAFF. For the CDR3, the DNA is TGTGCCAGCAGCTTAGAGAAAGGGGGTATCACTGAAGCTTTCTTT. Full variable domain (remainder filled in from reference TRBV11-3 and TRBJ1-1): EAGVVQSPRYKIIEKKQPVAFWCNPISGHNTLYWYLQNLGQGPELLIRYENEEAVDDSQLPKDRFSAERLKGVDSTLKIQPAELGDSAVYLCASSLEKGGITEAFFGQGTRLTVV.

V and J are TRBV20-1 and TRBJ2-1; 7 bases are shared with TRBD2. V shed 4 bases, J shed 13 bases, and the junction held 7 bases outside the gene matches. Germline V gene sequence: CDR1 DFQATT, CDR2 SNEGSKA (reference sequence). The CDR3 has 11 residues. Here the CDR3 DNA reads TGCAGTGCTAACCCCCGGGACTACCAGTTCTTC. This encodes CSANPRDYQFF.